The clone carrying this T cell receptor (beta chain) was detected many times. The antigen is undetermined. This record belongs to a study of T cells in Graves' hyperthyroidism and ophthalmopathy. The study, taken as a whole, reports: Within blood appeared most thyroid clonotypes that had expanded above 0.001.

Germline loops: CDR1 KGHDR, CDR2 SFDVKD. J was trimmed by 0 bases and V by 7 bases; bases with no gene match: 11. The length of the CDR3 is 16 residues. Amplification yielded TCR beta CDR3 regions, with RNA transcripts as the source. HTBI primers drove first-round RT-PCR of the TCR CDR3. Each CDR3 protein is one row after TCRdb ran MiXCR on the multiplex PCR reads. The profile covers about 350,000 distinct CDR3 sequences, with approximately 20% appearing a single time and around 3.4% taken by the ten largest. Absent ophthalmopathy progression within 18 months defined stable Graves' hyperthyroidism. The sample was blood. The chain recombines TRBV24-1 with TRBJ2-7, with 7 bases matching TRBD1. This clonotype was obtained from a woman between 18 and 29 years old with Graves' hyperthyroidism. The CDR3 protein is CATSDPRTGDSYEQYF. Here the CDR3 DNA reads TGTGCCACCAGCGATCCCAGGACAGGCGACTCCTACGAGCAGTACTTC.